The TCR beta chain described here comes from a study of technical replicates of blood from a handful of donors. TCRdb keeps only in-frame clones here, not all; method: immunoSEQ multiplex PCR. The data contain tens of thousands of clones, approximately 86% of them singletons. Germline V gives CDR1 KGHSH, CDR2 LQKENI. Trimming pared 3 bases from V and 4 bases from J, leaving 12 bases between. The CDR3 totals 14 residues. Sequences were obtained from PBMCs. This TCR came from a human donor in good health. Some clones in this sample may be carry-over from other donors' samples. The chain is built from TRBV18 and TRBJ1-1; a possible D gene is TRBD1 (6 bases). CDR3 sequence: CASSPGQRSTEAFF. CDR3 DNA: TGTGCCAGCTCACCGGGACAACGGAGCACTGAAGCTTTCTTT.